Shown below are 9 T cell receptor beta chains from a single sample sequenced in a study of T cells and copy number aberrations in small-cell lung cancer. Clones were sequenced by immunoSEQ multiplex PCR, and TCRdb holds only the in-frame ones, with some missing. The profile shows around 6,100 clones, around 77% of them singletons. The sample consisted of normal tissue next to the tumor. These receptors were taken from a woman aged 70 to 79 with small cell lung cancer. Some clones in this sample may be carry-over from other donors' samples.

DNA of the CDR3: TGCGCCAGCAGTGAGTCAGGGGTGGGTCAGCCCCAGCATTTT. Amino acids: CASSESGVGQPQHF. The chain couples TRBV10-2 to TRBJ1-5; TRBD1 is a possible D gene (5 bases). Germline V lookup: CDR1 WSHSY, CDR2 SAAADI. The CDR3 contains 14 residues. The V end was cut by 0 bases, the J end by 6 bases, with 9 bases between.

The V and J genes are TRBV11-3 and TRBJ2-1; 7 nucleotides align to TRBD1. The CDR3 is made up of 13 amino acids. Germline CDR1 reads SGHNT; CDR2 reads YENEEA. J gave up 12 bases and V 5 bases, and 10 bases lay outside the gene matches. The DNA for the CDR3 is TGTGCCAGCAGCCTCGGGACAGTCGAGGGGCAGTTCTTC. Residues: CASSLGTVEGQFF.

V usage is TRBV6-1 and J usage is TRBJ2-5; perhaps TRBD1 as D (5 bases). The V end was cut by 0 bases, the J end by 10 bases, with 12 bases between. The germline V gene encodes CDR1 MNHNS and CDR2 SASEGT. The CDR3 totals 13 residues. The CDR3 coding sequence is TGTGCCAGCAGTGAAGCGGGGAAAGGGGACCAGTACTTC. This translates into CASSEAGKGDQYF.

This CDR3 reads CASSLQGLYNEQFF. CDR3 DNA sequence: TGTGCCAGCAGCTTGCAAGGTTTGTACAATGAGCAGTTCTTC. This chain links TRBV5-6 with TRBJ2-1; D not resolved. Germline CDR1 and CDR2: SGHDT and YYEEEE. This CDR3 comprises 14 residues. V lost 1 base, J lost 4 bases, and 9 bases lay in between.

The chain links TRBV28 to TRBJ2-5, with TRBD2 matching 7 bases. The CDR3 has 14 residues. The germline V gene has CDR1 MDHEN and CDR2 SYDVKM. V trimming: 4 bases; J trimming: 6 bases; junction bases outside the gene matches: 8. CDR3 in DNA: TGTGCCAGCAGTTCCCCGGGGGGAATGAAGACCCAGTACTTC. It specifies CASSSPGGMKTQYF.

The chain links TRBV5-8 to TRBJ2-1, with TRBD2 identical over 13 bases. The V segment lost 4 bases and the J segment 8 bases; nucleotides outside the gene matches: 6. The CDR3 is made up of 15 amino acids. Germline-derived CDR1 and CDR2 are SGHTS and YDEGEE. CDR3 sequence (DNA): TGTGCCAGCAGCGTCCGACTAGCGGGAGGTTATGAGCAGTTCTTC. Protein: CASSVRLAGGYEQFF.

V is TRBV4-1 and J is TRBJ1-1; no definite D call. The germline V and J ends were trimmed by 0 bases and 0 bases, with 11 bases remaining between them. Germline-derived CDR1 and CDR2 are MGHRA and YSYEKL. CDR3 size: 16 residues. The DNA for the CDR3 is TGCGCCAGCAGCCAAGATAGGACTGCCTTGAACACTGAAGCTTTCTTT. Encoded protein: CASSQDRTALNTEAFF.

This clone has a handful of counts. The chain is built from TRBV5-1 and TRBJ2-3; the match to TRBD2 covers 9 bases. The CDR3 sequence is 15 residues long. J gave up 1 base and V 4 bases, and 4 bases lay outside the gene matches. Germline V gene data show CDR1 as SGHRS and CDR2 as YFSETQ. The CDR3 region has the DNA TGCGCCAGCAGCGACGGACTAGCGCGCACAGATACGCAGTATTTT. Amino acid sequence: CASSDGLARTDTQYF.

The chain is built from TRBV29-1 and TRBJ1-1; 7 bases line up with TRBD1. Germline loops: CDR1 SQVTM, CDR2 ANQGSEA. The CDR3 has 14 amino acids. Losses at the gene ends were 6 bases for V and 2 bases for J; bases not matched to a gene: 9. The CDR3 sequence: CSVEPRGGNTEAFF. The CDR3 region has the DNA TGCAGCGTCGAACCCAGGGGGGGCAACACTGAAGCTTTCTTT.